This T cell receptor beta chain was observed in a study of blood T cell repertoires in COVID-19. Across the whole study: The samples span acute and convalescent COVID-19 from the United States, Italy and Spain. In each case, the material was cDNA or gDNA derived from T cells, B-cell-depleted T cells, or PBMCs.

Seattle cases were enrolled at active infection and followed longitudinally. Source study methods: Using reference gene primer amplification, nucleated cell counts were estimated. Using immunoSEQ multiplex PCR, the repertoire was profiled, and TCRdb retains in-frame clones only, with some absent. V and J calls and clone size are those listed in that table; D and trimming were worked out from the DNA. The sample lists roughly 150,000 clones; over 90% were seen once. Trimming shortened V by 2 bases and J by 3 bases, and 8 bases separated the two germline ends. The CDR3 spans 13 residues. Germline loops: CDR1 PRHDT, CDR2 FYEKMQ (reference sequence).

This chain joins TRBV13 and TRBJ2-7; D remains ambiguous. This TCR came from an older woman with COVID-19, enrolled during active disease. The sample consisted of peripheral blood. CDR3 sequence (DNA): TGTGCCAGCAGCTTATTACTAAGCTACGAGCAGTACTTC. It encodes CASSLLLSYEQYF.